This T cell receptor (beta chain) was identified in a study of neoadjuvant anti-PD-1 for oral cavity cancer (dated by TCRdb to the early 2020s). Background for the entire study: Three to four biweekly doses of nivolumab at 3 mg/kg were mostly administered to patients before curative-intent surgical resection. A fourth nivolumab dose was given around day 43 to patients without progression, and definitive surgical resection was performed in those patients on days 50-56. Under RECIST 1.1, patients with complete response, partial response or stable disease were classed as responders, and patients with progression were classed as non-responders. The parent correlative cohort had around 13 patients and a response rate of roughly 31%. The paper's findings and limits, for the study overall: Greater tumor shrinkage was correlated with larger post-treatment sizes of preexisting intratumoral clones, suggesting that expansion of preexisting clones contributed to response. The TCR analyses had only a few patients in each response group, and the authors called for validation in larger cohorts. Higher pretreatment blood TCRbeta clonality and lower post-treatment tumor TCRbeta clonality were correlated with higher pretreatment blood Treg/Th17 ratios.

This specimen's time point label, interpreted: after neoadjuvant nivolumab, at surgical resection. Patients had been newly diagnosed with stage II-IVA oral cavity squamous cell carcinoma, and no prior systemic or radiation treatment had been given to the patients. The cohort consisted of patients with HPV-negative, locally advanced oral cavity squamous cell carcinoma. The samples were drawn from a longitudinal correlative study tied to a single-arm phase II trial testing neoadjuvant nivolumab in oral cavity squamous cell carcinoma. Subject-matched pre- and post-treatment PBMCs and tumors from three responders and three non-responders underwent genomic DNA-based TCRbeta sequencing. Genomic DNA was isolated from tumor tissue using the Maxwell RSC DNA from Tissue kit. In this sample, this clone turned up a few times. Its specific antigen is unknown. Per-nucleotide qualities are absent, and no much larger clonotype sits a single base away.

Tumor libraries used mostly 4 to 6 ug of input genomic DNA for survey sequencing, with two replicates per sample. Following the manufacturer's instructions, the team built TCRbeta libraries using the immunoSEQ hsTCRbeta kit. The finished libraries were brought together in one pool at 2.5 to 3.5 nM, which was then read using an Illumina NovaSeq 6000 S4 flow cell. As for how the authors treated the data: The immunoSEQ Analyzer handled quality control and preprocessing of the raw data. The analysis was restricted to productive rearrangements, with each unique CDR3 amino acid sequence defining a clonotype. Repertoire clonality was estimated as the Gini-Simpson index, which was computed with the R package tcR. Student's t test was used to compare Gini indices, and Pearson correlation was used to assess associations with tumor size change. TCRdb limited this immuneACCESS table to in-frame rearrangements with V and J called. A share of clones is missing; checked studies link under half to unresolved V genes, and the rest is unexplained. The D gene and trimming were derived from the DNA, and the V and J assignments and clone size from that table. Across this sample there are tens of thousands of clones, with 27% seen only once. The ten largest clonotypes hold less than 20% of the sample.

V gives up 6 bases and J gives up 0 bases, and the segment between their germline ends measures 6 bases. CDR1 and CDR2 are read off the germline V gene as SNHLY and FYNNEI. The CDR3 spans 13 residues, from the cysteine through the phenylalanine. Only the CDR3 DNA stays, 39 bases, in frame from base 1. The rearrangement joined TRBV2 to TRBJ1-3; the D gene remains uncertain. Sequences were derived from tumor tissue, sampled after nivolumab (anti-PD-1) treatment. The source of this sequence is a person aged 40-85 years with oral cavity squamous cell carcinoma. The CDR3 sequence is CASRALSGNTIYF. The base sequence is TGTGCCAGCAGGGCCCTCTCTGGAAACACCATATATTTT.